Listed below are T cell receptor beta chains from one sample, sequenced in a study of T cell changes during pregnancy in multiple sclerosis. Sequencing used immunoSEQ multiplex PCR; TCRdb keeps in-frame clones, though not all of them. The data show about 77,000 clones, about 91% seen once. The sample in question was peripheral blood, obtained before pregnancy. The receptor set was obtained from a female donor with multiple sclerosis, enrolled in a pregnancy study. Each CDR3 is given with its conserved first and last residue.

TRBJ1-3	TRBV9	CASSVGEGASAGNTIYF
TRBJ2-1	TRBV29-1	CSVRTGEHEQFF
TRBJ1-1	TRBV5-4	CASRIQGAPSEAFF
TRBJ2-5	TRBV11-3	CASSLDQGGTQYF
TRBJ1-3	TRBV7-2	CASSLRDSWSSGNTIYF
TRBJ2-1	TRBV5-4	CASQAGVNEQFF
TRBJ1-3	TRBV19	CASSMSGPGYGNTIYF
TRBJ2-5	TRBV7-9	CASSFQGGWETQYF
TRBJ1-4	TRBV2	CASRLTGSTNEKLFF
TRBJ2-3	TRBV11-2	CASSSRWLDEDTQYF
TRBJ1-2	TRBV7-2	CASSSFMSGGYTF
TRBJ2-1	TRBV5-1	CASSPSGPAEQFF
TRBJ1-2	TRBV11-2	CASSLDPTGFNGYTF
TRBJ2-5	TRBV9	CASSPEGGRLAETQYF
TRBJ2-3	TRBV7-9	CASSSSSREITDTQYF
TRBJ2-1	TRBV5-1	CASSSPPGLRYNEQFF
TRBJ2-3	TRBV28	CASSLGTGDTDTQYF
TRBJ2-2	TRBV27	CASSLNTGELFF
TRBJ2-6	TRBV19	CASSIVLRQGRNVLTF
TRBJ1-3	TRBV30	CAWSVGGRNTIYF
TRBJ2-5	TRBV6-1	CASEAGGWKTQYF
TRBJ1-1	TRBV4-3	CASSQGTHGVVGYTEAFF
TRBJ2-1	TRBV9	CASSGRSGGAFGHEQFF
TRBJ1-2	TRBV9	CASSVDTGNYGYTF
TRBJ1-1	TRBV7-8	CASSLGGGVGTEAFF
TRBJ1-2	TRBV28	CASSSGGDSDYGYTF
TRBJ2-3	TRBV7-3	CASSPRPGLATSDTQYF
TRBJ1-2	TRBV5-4	CASSSGDTYGYTF
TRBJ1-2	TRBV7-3	CASSLTGGPAYGYTF
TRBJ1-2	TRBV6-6	CASSRQGNGYTF
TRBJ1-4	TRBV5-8	CASSCDRVSGTNEKLFF